These 10 T cell receptor beta chains came from one sample sequenced in a study of stem cell transplantation in POMP-related autoinflammatory disease. The assay was immunoSEQ multiplex PCR, and TCRdb's table has in-frame clones only and misses some. This table has around 9,000 clones, 88% appearing once. The specimen was CD8+ T cells from PBMCs, collected after stem cell transplantation. The receptors were gathered from a human patient with POMP-related autoinflammation and immune dysregulation (PRAID). Some T cells may be provided by the graft donor.

V usage is TRBV7-9 and J usage is TRBJ2-3, with 9 bases identical to TRBD2. Trimming took 6 bases from V and 2 from J; bases not matched to a gene: 3. CDR3 size: 14 residues. Per germline, CDR1 SEHNR and CDR2 FQNEAQ (reference sequence). The CDR3 spells CASRGLALTDTQYF. The CDR3 DNA reads TGTGCCAGCAGGGGACTAGCCCTCACAGATACGCAGTATTTT.

CDR3 in DNA: TGTGCCAGCAGCTTATCGGGAGGGATCGCGGAGACCCAGTACTTC. Protein: CASSLSGGIAETQYF. The chain has TRBV7-3 and TRBJ2-5, with TRBD2 matching over 8 bases. The germline V gene encodes CDR1 SGHTA and CDR2 FQGTGA. Trimming at V came to 2 bases and at J to 5 bases, leaving 7 bases not matched to a gene. CDR3 length: 15 amino acids.

This clone has only one observation. This chain links TRBV4-1 with TRBJ1-3, with D unclear. V shed 4 bases and J shed 0 bases, with 13 bases lying between them. CDR3 size: 16 residues. CDR1 and CDR2 (germline): MGHRA, YSYEKL. CDR3 protein: CASSRSLAPSGNTIYF. DNA for the CDR3: TGCGCCAGCAGCCGATCTCTGGCGCCCTCTGGAAACACCATATATTTT.

A few counts support this clone. V and J are TRBV27 and TRBJ1-2, with D possibly matching TRBD1 (5 bases). The germline V and J ends were trimmed by 0 bases and 0 bases, with 11 bases remaining between them. Germline V gene lookup returns CDR1 MNHEY and CDR2 SMNVEV (reference sequence). This CDR3 has 16 residues. The CDR3 bases are TGTGCCAGCAGTTTATCGATTGGGGCTGCTAACTATGGCTACACCTTC. This encodes CASSLSIGAANYGYTF.

The chain couples TRBV5-6 to TRBJ2-4, with D perhaps TRBD2 (7 bases). The germline gives CDR1 SGHDT, CDR2 YYEEEE. Trimming shortened V by 6 bases and J by 0 bases, and 16 bases separated the two germline ends. CDR3 length: 16 residues. The DNA for the CDR3 is TGTGCCAGCACCAATTCGGGGGGCGCAGCCAAAAACATTCAGTACTTC. Translated, it gives CASTNSGGAAKNIQYF.

The chain is built from TRBV6-5 and TRBJ2-5; D might be TRBD1 (6 bases). V dropped 6 bases and J dropped 1 base, with 12 bases sitting between them. CDR1 is MNHEY, CDR2 SVGAGI, per germline. The CDR3 sequence is 14 residues long. CDR3 sequence (DNA): TGTGCCAGCAGCCTGACAGGCTTCCAAGAGACCCAGTACTTC. It is translated as CASSLTGFQETQYF.

About this clone: This may stem from a read error, because a much larger clone lies one nucleotide away. J is TRBJ1-2 and V is TRBV4-2; D unresolved. V was pared by 1 base and J by 2 bases, with 11 bases between. Germline CDR1 LGHNA, CDR2 YNFKEQ. The CDR3 is made up of 15 amino acids. CDR3 nucleotides: TGTGCCAGCAGCCAAGGGGCCCTCTTCAACTATGGCTACACCTTC. It encodes CASSQGALFNYGYTF.

J is TRBJ1-4 and V is TRBV27; no clear D. CDR3 size: 15 residues. Trimming removed 4 bases from V and 2 bases from J, with 11 bases in between. Germline V gives CDR1 MNHEY, CDR2 SMNVEV (reference sequence). The CDR3: CASSSNSYTNEKLFF. The CDR3 nucleotides read TGTGCCAGCAGTTCAAACAGTTATACTAATGAAAAACTGTTTTTT.

The chain has TRBV7-3 and TRBJ2-2, with D tentatively TRBD2 (5 bases). Looked up from germline, CDR1 is SGHTA and CDR2 is FQGTGA. Trimming pared 5 bases from V and 3 bases from J, leaving 13 bases between. This CDR3 has 15 amino acids. The CDR3 loop is CASSPRRGYTGELFF. The CDR3 region has the DNA TGTGCCAGCAGCCCTCGGCGAGGGTACACCGGGGAGCTGTTTTTT. The full variable domain, with the rest looked up from reference TRBV7-3 and TRBJ2-2, is GAGVSQTPSNKVTEKGKYVELRCDPISGHTALYWYRQSLGQGPEFLIYFQGTGAADDSGLPNDRFFAVRPEGSVSTLKIQRTERGDSAVYLCASSPRRGYTGELFFGEGSRLTVL.

The chain uses TRBV4-1 and TRBJ2-3, with 9 bases aligning to TRBD1. With V trimmed by 3 bases and J by 3 bases, 10 bases remained unmatched. This CDR3 is built from 17 residues. Germline CDR1 is MGHRA and CDR2 is YSYEKL. The chain's CDR3 is CASSQTRGQGKTDTQYF. The CDR3 DNA is TGCGCCAGCAGCCAGACGCGTGGACAGGGGAAGACAGATACGCAGTATTTT.